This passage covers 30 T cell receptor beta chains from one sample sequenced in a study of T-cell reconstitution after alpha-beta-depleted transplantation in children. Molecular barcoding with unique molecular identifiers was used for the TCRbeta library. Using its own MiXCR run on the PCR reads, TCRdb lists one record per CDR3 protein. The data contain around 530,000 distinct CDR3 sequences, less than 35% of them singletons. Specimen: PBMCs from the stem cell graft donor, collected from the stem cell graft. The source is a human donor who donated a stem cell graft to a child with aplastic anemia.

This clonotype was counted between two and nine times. Here the CDR3 reads CASSGASDTEAFF. CDR3 DNA sequence: TGTGCCAGCAGTGGGGCCTCGGACACTGAAGCTTTCTTT. The chain carries TRBV12-3 or TRBV12-4 and TRBJ1-1; D perhaps matches TRBD1 (5 bases). The CDR3 sequence is 13 residues long. Trimming removed 5 bases from V and 3 bases from J, with 10 bases in between.

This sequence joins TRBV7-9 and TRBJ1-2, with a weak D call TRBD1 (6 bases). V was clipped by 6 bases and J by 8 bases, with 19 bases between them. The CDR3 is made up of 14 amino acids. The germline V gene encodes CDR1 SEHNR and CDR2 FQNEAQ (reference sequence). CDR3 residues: CASRKEGGVVGYTF. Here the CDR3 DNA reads TGTGCCAGCAGAAAAGAAGGGGGGGTTGTCGGCTACACCTTC.

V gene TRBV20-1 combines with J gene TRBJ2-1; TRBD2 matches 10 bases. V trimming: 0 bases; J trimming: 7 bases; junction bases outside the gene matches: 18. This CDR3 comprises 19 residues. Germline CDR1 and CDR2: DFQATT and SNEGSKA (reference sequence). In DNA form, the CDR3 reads TGCAGTGCTAGAGATCTGGGACGGCTAGCGGGAGCGGCTTTTAATGAGCAGTTCTTC. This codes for CSARDLGRLAGAAFNEQFF.

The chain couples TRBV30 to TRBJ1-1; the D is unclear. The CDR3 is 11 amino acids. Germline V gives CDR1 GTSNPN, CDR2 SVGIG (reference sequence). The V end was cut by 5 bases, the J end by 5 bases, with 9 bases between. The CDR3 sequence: CAWDLGTEAFF. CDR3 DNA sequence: TGTGCCTGGGACCTGGGGACTGAAGCTTTCTTT.

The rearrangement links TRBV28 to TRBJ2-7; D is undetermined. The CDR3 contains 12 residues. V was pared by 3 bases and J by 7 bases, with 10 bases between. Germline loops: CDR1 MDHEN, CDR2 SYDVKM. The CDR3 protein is CASSLSEPEQYF. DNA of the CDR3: TGTGCCAGCAGTTTGAGCGAGCCAGAGCAGTACTTC.

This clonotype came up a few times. The CDR3 DNA sequence: TGCAGTGCTAGCGAAGCTAGCGGGAGGTTGAATGAGCAGTTCTTC. It is translated as CSASEASGRLNEQFF. The J gene is TRBJ2-1, the V gene TRBV20-1, with 11 bases matching TRBD2. J lost 7 bases, V lost 3 bases, and 8 bases had no gene match. The CDR3 is made up of 15 amino acids. The germline V gene encodes CDR1 DFQATT and CDR2 SNEGSKA (reference sequence).

This CDR3 is CASSLQAGGANEQFF. The CDR3 DNA reads TGCGCCAGCAGCTTGCAAGCGGGAGGTGCCAATGAGCAGTTCTTC. The chain employs TRBV5-1 and TRBJ2-1, with TRBD2 matching over 9 bases. CDR1 SGHRS and CDR2 YFSETQ come from the germline V gene. This CDR3 spans 15 amino acids. V dropped 1 base and J dropped 6; count of bases not matched to a gene: 5.

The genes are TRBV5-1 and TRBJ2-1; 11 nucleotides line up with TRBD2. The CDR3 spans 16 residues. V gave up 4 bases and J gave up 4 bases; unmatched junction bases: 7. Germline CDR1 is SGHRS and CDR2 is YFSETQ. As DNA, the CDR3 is TGCGCCAGCAGCCTCGAACTAGCGGGAGAGTACAATGAGCAGTTCTTC. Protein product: CASSLELAGEYNEQFF.

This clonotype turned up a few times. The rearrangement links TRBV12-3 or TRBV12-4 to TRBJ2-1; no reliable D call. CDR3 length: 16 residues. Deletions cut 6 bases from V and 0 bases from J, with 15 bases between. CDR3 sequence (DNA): TGTGCCAGCAGCCCTTTGGGCAGGAGCTCCTACAATGAGCAGTTCTTC. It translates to CASSPLGRSSYNEQFF.

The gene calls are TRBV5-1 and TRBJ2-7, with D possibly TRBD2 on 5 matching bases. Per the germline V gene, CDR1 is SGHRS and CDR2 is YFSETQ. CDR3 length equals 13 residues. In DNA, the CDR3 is TGCGCCAGCAGCTTGGTCGGAGGCTACGGGCAGTACGTC. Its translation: CASSLVGGYGQYV.

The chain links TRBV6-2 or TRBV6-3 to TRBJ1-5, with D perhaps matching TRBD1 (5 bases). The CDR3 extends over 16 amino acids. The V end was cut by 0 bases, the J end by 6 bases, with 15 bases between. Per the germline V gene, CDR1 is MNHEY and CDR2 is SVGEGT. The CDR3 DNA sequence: TGTGCCAGCAGTTACTCCGGCAGGGATTATGGTCAGCCCCAGCATTTT. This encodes CASSYSGRDYGQPQHF.

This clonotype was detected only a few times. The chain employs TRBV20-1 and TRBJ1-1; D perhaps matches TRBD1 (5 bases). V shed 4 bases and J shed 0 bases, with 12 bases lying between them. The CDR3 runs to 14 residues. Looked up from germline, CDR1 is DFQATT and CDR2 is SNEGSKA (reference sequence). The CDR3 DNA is TGCAGTGCTACAACCGGGACCCTGAACACTGAAGCTTTCTTT. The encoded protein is CSATTGTLNTEAFF.

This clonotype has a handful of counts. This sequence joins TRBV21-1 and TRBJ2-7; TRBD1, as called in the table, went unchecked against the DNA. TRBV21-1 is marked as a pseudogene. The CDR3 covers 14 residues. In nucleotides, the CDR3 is TGTGCCAGTTTCGACAGGGGCAATGGCGACGAGCAGTACTTC. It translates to CASFDRGNGDEQYF.

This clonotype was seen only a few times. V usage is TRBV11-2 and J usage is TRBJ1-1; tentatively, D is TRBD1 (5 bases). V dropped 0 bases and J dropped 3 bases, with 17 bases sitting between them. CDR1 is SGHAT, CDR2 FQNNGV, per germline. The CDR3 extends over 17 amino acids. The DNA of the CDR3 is TGTGCCAGCAGCTTAGATCCCGGCAAGGGGTATTACACTGAAGCTTTCTTT. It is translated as CASSLDPGKGYYTEAFF.

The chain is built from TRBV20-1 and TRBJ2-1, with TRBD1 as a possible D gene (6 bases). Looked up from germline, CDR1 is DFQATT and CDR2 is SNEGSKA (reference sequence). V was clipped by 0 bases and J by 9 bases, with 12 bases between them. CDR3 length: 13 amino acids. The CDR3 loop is CSARDYLRGEQFF. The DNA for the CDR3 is TGCAGTGCTAGAGACTACCTCAGGGGTGAGCAGTTCTTC.

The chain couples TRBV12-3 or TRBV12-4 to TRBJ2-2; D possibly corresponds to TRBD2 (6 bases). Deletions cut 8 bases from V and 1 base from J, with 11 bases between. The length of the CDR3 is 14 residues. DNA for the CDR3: TGTGCCAGCCGACTTAGCGGGAACACCGGGGAGCTGTTTTTT. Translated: CASRLSGNTGELFF.

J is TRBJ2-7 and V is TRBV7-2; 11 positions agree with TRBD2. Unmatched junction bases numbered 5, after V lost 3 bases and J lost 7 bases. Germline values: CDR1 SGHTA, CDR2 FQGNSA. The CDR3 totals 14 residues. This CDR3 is CASSFDTSGGEQYF. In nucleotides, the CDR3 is TGTGCCAGCAGCTTCGATACTAGCGGGGGAGAGCAGTACTTC.

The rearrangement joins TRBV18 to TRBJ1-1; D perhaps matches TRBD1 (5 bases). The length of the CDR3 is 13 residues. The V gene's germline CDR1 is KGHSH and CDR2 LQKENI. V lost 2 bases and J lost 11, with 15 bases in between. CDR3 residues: CASSPGADSSAFF. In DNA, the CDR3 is TGTGCCAGCTCACCAGGAGCAGACAGCTCTGCTTTCTTT.

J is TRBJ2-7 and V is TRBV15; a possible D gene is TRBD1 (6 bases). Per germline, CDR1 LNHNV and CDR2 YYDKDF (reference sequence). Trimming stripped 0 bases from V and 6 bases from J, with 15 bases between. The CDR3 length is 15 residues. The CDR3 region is CATSRDRVRGREQYF. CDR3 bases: TGTGCCACCAGCAGAGATCGGGTCAGGGGCCGCGAGCAGTACTTC.

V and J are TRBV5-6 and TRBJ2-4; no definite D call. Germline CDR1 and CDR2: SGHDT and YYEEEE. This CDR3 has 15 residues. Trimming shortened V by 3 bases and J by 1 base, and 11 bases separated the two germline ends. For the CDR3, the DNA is TGTGCCAGCAGCTCGACGGAGTACGCCAAAAACATTCAGTACTTC. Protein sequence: CASSSTEYAKNIQYF.

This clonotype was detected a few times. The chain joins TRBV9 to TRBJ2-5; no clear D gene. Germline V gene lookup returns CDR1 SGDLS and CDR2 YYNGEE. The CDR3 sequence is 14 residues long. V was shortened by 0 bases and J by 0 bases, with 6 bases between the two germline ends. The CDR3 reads CASSVGHYQETQYF. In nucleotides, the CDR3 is TGTGCCAGCAGCGTAGGACATTACCAAGAGACCCAGTACTTC. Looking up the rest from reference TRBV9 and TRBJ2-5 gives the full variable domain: DSGVTQTPKHLITATGQRVTLRCSPRSGDLSVYWYQQSLDQGLQFLIQYYNGEERAKGNILERFSAQQFPDLHSELNLSSLELGDSALYFCASSVGHYQETQYFGPGTRLLVL.

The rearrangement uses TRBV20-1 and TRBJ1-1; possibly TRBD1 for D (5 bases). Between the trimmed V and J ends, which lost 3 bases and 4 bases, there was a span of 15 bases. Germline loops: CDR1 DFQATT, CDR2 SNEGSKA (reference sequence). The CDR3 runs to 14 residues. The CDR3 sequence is CSAREGQWFTEAFF. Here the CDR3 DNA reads TGCAGTGCTAGGGAGGGGCAATGGTTCACTGAAGCTTTCTTT.

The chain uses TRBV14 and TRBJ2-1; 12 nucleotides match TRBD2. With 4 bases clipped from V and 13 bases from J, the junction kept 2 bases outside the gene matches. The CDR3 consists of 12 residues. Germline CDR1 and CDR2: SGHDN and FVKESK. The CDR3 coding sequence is TGTGCCAGCAGCCGCGGACTAGCGGGACAGTTCTTC. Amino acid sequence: CASSRGLAGQFF.

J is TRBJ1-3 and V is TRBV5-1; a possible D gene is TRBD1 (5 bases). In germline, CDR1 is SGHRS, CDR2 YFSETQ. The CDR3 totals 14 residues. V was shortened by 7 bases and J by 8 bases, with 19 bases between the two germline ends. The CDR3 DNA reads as TGCGCCAGCGCCTCCCGCAGGGTCAGCGACACCATATATTTT. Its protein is CASASRRVSDTIYF. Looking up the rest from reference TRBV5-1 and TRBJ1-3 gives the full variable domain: KAGVTQTPRYLIKTRGQQVTLSCSPISGHRSVSWYQQTPGQGLQFLFEYFSETQRNKGNFPGRFSGRQFSNSRSEMNVSTLELGDSALYLCASASRRVSDTIYFGEGSWLTVV.

CDR3 nucleotides: TGCGCCAGCAGCTTTACAGGGGGCGCGTCCTACAATGAGCAGTTCTTC. Its translation is CASSFTGGASYNEQFF. This chain joins TRBV5-1 and TRBJ2-1; 9 bases are a match to TRBD1. The CDR3 totals 16 residues. Germline loops: CDR1 SGHRS, CDR2 YFSETQ. Germline trimming cut 2 bases from V and 1 base from J; bases unmatched to any gene: 4.

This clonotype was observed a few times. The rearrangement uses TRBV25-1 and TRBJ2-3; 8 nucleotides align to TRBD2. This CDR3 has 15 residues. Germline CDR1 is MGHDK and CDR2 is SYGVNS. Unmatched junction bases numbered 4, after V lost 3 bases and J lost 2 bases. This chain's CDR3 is CASSDWREVTDTQYF. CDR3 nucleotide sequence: TGTGCCAGCAGTGACTGGCGGGAGGTCACAGATACGCAGTATTTT.

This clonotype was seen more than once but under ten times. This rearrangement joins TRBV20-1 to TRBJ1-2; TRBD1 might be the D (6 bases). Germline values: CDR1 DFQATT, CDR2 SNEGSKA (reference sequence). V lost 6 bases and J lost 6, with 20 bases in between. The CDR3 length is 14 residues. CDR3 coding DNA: TGCAGTGCCCTCGAGGGGGGTACATTGAATGGCTACACCTTC. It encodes CSALEGGTLNGYTF.

The CDR3 DNA reads TGTGCCAGCAGGCCCGGACAGGGGGCTTATGGCTACACCTTC. Amino acids: CASRPGQGAYGYTF. V is TRBV6-2 or TRBV6-3 and J is TRBJ1-2; TRBD1 aligns across 11 bases. The CDR3 has 14 residues. Per germline, CDR1 MNHEY and CDR2 SVGEGT. After removal of 6 bases from V and 5 bases from J, the junction contained 5 bases not matched to a gene.

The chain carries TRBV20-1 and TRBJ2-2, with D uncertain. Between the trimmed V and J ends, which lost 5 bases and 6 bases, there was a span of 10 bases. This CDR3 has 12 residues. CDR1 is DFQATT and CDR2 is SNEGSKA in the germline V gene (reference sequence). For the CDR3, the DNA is TGCAGTGCTGGGCTCGGACCCGGGGAGCTGTTTTTT. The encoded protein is CSAGLGPGELFF.

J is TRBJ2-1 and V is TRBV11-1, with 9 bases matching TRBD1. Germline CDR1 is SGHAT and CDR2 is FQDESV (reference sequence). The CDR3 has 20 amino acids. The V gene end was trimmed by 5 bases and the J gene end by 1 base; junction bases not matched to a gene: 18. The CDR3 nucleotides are TGTGCCAGCAGCGGGGCCGGGACAGGGACTACTAGTGGTTCCTACAATGAGCAGTTCTTC. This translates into CASSGAGTGTTSGSYNEQFF.